Below are 8 T cell receptor beta chains sequenced from a single sample in a study of cytomegalovirus exposure and HLA in healthy donors. The PCR had 60 Vbeta and 13 Jbeta primers. Profiling relied on immunoSEQ multiplex PCR, and the TCRdb table lists in-frame clones only, not all of them. The data show around 150,000 clones, with 80% seen just once and around 4.3% held by the top ten. The sample taken for sequencing was PBMCs. All receptors come from a man aged 25-45 years in good health and CMV-seronegative.

This clone was counted only a few times. The genes are TRBV7-9 and TRBJ2-2, with TRBD1 identical over 7 bases. V gave up 0 bases and J gave up 4 bases; unmatched junction bases: 5. The CDR3 spans 16 residues. Per germline, CDR1 SEHNR and CDR2 FQNEAQ (reference sequence). The CDR3 region is CASSLAWDRRTGELFF. The CDR3 nucleotides are TGTGCCAGCAGCTTAGCCTGGGACAGACGCACCGGGGAGCTGTTTTTT.

This chain joins TRBV5-1 and TRBJ1-1; tentatively, D is TRBD1 (6 bases). Germline V CDR1 and CDR2: SGHRS, YFSETQ. The germline V and J ends were trimmed by 3 bases and 3 bases, with 9 bases remaining between them. The CDR3 consists of 13 residues. The CDR3 protein is CASSSTGYTEAFF. CDR3 in DNA: TGCGCCAGCAGCTCCACAGGGTACACTGAAGCTTTCTTT.

The chain links TRBV25-1 to TRBJ2-3; TRBD1 is a possible D gene (6 bases). Trimming pared 10 bases from V and 12 bases from J, leaving 20 bases between. Germline loops: CDR1 MGHDK, CDR2 SYGVNS. There are 12 residues in the CDR3. This chain's CDR3 is CATSLDRRAQYF. CDR3 nucleotides: TGTGCCACCTCACTAGACAGGCGGGCACAGTATTTT.

The sample holds a few counts of this clone. This chain links TRBV28 with TRBJ1-2, with D tentatively TRBD1 (6 bases). V lost 1 base to trimming and J lost 0 bases, with 18 bases between them. Germline V gives CDR1 MDHEN, CDR2 SYDVKM. The CDR3 totals 18 residues. The DNA of the CDR3 is TGTGCCAGCAGTTTATATCCCCAAGGGGACATATCTAACTATGGCTACACCTTC. It is translated as CASSLYPQGDISNYGYTF.

Comments on this clone: The sample holds other DNA sequences that translate to the same CDR3. This chain uses TRBV5-6 with TRBJ1-2, with a tentative D call TRBD1 (6 bases). Germline lookup yields CDR1 SGHDT and CDR2 YYEEEE. The CDR3 totals 12 residues. Between the trimmed V and J ends, which lost 3 bases and 5 bases, there was a span of 8 bases. The CDR3 here is CASSSQGYGYTF. CDR3 nucleotides: TGTGCCAGCAGCTCACAGGGATATGGCTACACCTTC.

The genes are TRBV7-3 and TRBJ2-1; 15 bases are a match to TRBD2. This CDR3 is built from 17 residues. Trimming at V came to 4 bases and at J to 5 bases, leaving 6 bases not matched to a gene. The V gene's germline CDR1 is SGHTA and CDR2 FQGTGA. The CDR3 DNA sequence: TGTGCCAGCAGCTCTGGACTAGCGGGGGGGGATCACAATGAGCAGTTCTTC. It specifies CASSSGLAGGDHNEQFF.

The chain combines TRBV5-1 with TRBJ2-7; D might be TRBD1 (5 bases). CDR1 is SGHRS, CDR2 YFSETQ, per germline. V lost 3 bases and J 0 bases, leaving 22 bases between the germline ends. This CDR3 has 18 amino acids. This CDR3 is CASSSDQGPGPGSYEQYF. The CDR3 nucleotides are TGCGCCAGCAGCTCGGACCAGGGCCCCGGGCCGGGCTCCTACGAGCAGTACTTC.

This sequence joins TRBV5-4 and TRBJ1-1; D is unresolved. The germline V gene has CDR1 SGHNT and CDR2 YYREEE (reference sequence). V was pared by 0 bases and J by 5 bases, with 11 bases between. This CDR3 is built from 14 residues. The CDR3 DNA is TGTGCCAGCAGCTTGGCCCTCCCTAAGACTGAAGCTTTCTTT. Amino acid sequence: CASSLALPKTEAFF.